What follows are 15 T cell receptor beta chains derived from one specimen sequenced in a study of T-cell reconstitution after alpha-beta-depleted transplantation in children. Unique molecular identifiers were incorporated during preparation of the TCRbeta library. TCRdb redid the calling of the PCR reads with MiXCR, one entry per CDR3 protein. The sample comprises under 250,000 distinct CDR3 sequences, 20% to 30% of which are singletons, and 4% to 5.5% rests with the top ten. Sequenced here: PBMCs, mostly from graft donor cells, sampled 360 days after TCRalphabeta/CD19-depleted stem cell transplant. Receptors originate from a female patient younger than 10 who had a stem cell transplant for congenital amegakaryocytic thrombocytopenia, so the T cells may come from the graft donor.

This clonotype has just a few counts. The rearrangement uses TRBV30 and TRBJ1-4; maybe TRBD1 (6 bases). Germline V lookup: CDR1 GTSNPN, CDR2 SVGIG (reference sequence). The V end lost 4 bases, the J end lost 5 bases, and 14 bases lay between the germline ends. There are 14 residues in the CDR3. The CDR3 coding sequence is TGTGCCTGGACCCCGCCAGGGGCGAATGAAAAACTGTTTTTT. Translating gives CAWTPPGANEKLFF.

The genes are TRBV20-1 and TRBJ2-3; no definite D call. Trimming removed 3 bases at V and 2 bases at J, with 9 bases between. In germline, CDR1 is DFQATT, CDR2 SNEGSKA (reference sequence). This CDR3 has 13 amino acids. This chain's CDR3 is CSASGKITDTQYF. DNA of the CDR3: TGCAGTGCTAGTGGCAAGATCACAGATACGCAGTATTTT.

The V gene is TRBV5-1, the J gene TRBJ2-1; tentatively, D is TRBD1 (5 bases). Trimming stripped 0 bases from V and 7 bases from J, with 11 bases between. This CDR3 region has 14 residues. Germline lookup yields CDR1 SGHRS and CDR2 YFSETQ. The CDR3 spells CASSLVRTQNEQFF. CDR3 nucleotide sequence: TGCGCCAGCAGCTTGGTGCGGACACAAAATGAGCAGTTCTTC.

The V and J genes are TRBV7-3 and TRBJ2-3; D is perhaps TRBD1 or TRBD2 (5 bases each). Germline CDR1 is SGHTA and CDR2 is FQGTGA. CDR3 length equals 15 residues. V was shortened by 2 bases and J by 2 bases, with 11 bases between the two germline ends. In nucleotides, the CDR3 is TGTGCCAGCAGCTTACGGGGCGGGTACACAGATACGCAGTATTTT. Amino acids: CASSLRGGYTDTQYF.

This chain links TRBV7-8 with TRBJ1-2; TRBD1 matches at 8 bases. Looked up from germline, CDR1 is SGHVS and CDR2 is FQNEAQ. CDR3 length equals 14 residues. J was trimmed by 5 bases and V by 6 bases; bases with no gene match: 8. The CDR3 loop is CASRGQVASYGYTF. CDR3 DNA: TGTGCCAGCAGGGGACAGGTCGCTTCGTATGGCTACACCTTC.

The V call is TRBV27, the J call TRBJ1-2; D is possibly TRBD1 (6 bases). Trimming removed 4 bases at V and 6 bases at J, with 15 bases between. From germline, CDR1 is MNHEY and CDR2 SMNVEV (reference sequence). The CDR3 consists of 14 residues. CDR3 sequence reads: CASSSLGTTHGYTF. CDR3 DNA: TGTGCCAGCAGTTCCCTTGGGACAACCCATGGCTACACCTTC.

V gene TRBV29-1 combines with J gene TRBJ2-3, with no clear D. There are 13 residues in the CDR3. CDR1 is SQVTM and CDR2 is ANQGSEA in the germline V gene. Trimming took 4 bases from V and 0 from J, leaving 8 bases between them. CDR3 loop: CSVVAASTDTQYF. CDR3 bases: TGCAGCGTTGTGGCAGCTAGCACAGATACGCAGTATTTT.

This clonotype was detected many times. This CDR3 is CASSAYSGTEETQYF. DNA of the CDR3: TGTGCCAGCAGTGCATATTCCGGGACAGAAGAGACCCAGTACTTC. V is TRBV25-1 and J is TRBJ2-5, with 7 positions matching TRBD1. Germline V CDR1 and CDR2: MGHDK, SYGVNS. This CDR3 has 15 amino acids. Trimming at V came to 4 bases and at J to 3 bases, leaving 8 bases not matched to a gene.

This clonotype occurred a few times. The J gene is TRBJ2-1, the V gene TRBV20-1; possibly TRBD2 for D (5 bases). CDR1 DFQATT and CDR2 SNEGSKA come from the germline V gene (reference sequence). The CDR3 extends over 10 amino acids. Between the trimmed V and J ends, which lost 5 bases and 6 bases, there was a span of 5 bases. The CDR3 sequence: CSALANEQFF. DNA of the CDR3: TGCAGTGCTCTAGCCAATGAGCAGTTCTTC.

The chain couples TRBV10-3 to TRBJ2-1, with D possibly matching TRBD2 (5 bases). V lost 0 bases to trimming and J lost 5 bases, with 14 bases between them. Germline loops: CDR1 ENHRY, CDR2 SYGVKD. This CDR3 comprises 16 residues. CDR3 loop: CAISESRSGTDNEQFF. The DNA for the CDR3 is TGTGCCATCAGTGAGTCTAGGAGCGGTACCGACAATGAGCAGTTCTTC.

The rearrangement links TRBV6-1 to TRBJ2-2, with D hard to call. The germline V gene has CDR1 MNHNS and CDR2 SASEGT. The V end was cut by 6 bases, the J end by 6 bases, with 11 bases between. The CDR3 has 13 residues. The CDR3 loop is CASSPNRAGELFF. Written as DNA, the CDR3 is TGTGCCAGCAGCCCTAACCGGGCCGGGGAGCTGTTTTTT.

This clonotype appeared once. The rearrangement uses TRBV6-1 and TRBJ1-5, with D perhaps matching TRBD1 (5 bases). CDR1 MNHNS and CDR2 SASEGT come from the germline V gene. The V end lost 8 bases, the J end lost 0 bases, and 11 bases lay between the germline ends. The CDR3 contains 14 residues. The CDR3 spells CASFGTDSNQPQHF. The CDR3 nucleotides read TGTGCCAGCTTCGGGACGGATAGCAATCAGCCCCAGCATTTT.

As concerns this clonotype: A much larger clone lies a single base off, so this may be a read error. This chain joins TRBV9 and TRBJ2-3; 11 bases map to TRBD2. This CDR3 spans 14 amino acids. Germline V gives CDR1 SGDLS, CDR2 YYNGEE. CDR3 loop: CASSTSGSTDTEYF. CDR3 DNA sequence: TGTGCCAGCAGCACTAGCGGGAGCACAGATACGGAGTATTTT.

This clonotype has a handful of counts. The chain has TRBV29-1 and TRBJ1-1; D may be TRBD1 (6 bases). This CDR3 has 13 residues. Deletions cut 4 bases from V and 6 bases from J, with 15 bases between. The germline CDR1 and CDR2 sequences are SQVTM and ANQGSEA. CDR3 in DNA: TGCAGCGTTGTTTGGGGGGCGGGGGCTGAAGCTTTCTTT. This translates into CSVVWGAGAEAFF.

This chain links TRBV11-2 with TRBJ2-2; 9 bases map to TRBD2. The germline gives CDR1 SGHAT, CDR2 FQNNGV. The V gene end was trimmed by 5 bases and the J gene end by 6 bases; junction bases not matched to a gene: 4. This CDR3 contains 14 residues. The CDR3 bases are TGTGCCAGCAGCGTCGGGACTAGCCCCGGGGAGCTGTTTTTT. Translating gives CASSVGTSPGELFF. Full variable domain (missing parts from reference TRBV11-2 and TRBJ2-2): EAGVAQSPRYKIIEKRQSVAFWCNPISGHATLYWYQQILGQGPKLLIQFQNNGVVDDSQLPKDRFSAERLKGVDSTLKIQPAKLEDSAVYLCASSVGTSPGELFFGEGSRLTVL.